The rows below give T cell receptor beta chains drawn from one sample of a study of CD8 T cells in ankylosing spondylitis. TCRdb re-called the 5' RACE reads through MiXCR, storing one row per CDR3 protein. The data show more than 10,000 distinct CDR3 sequences, with 2.5% to 3% seen just once and 7.5% to 9% held by the top ten. Sequenced material: blood, either unsorted or a sorted T cell fraction (not recorded which). All receptors come from a male donor with ankylosing spondylitis or in good health (not recorded which). CDR3s include the opening cysteine and the closing phenylalanine or tryptophan. D genes are given only for firm matches. The size of a clone is reported for some rows only, either as once, few or many, or as a class for expanded clones.

D: .
size: many
V: TRBV9
J: TRBJ1-6
CDR3: CASSVVQDGSPLHF
DNA: TGTGCCAGCAGCGTAGTCCAGGACGGGTCACCCCTCCACTTT

D: .
size: many
V: TRBV9
J: TRBJ1-3
CDR3: CASSVRRGEASGNTIYF
DNA: TGTGCCAGCAGCGTTCGACGGGGGGAGGCCTCTGGAAACACCATATATTTT

D: .
size: many
V: TRBV9
J: TRBJ2-7
CDR3: CASSVGPGSYEQYF
DNA: TGTGCCAGCAGCGTAGGTCCAGGTTCCTACGAGCAGTACTTC

D: .
size: many
V: TRBV9
J: TRBJ2-7
CDR3: CASSVEPLGGAYEQYF
DNA: TGTGCCAGCAGCGTAGAGCCATTGGGGGGCGCCTACGAGCAGTACTTC

D: .
size: many
V: TRBV9
J: TRBJ2-7
CDR3: CASSVGQGPHEQYF
DNA: TGTGCCAGCAGCGTAGGGCAGGGGCCCCACGAGCAGTACTTC

D: TRBD1
size: many
V: TRBV9
J: TRBJ1-2
CDR3: CASSAAGGRGYTF
DNA: TGTGCCAGCAGCGCCGCAGGGGGCCGGGGCTACACCTTC

D: .
size: medium-sized
V: TRBV9
J: TRBJ2-5
CDR3: CASSVGWAGAYQETQYF
DNA: TGTGCCAGCAGCGTAGGGTGGGCGGGGGCTTACCAAGAGACCCAGTACTTC

D: TRBD2
size: many
V: TRBV9
J: TRBJ2-5
CDR3: CASSVSGMGETQYF
DNA: TGTGCCAGCAGCGTAAGCGGGATGGGCGAGACCCAGTACTTC

D: TRBD1
size: medium-sized
V: TRBV9
J: TRBJ2-3
CDR3: CASSVGDRGLNTQYF
DNA: TGTGCCAGCAGCGTAGGGGACAGGGGGCTGAATACGCAGTATTTT

D: TRBD2
size: .
V: TRBV9
J: TRBJ2-3
CDR3: CASSQGREGVTDTQYF
DNA: TGTGCCAGCAGCCAGGGGCGGGAGGGCGTAACAGATACGCAGTATTTT

D: .
size: many
V: TRBV21-1
J: TRBJ2-3
CDR3: CASSISRELAGGIDTDTQYF
DNA: TGTGCCAGCAGCATATCAAGGGAACTAGCGGGGGGAATCGACACAGATACGCAGTATTTT

D: .
size: many
V: TRBV9
J: TRBJ2-7
CDR3: CASSVAGGLGYEQYF
DNA: TGTGCCAGCAGCGTAGCAGGGGGGCTTGGGTACGAGCAGTACTTC

D: .
size: many
V: TRBV9
J: TRBJ1-6
CDR3: CASSVVAGDNSPLHF
DNA: TGTGCCAGCAGCGTAGTGGCGGGGGATAATTCACCCCTCCACTTT

D: TRBD2
size: many
V: TRBV9
J: TRBJ2-3
CDR3: CASSVLGTSDTQYF
DNA: TGTGCCAGCAGCGTATTAGGGACTAGCGATACGCAGTATTTT

D: .
size: medium-sized
V: TRBV9
J: TRBJ2-1
CDR3: CASSVGVPPLYNEQFF
DNA: TGTGCCAGCAGCGTAGGAGTTCCCCCTCTCTACAATGAGCAGTTCTTC

D: .
size: medium-sized
V: TRBV9
J: TRBJ2-3
CDR3: CASSVNGGTLPDTQYF
DNA: TGTGCCAGCAGCGTAAACGGGGGCACCCTACCCGATACGCAGTATTTT

D: .
size: medium-sized
V: TRBV9
J: TRBJ1-5
CDR3: CASSETAYSNQPQHF
DNA: TGTGCCAGCAGCGAAACAGCATATAGCAATCAGCCCCAGCATTTT

D: .
size: few
V: TRBV3-1
J: TRBJ1-4
CDR3: CASIRNQGGKFGNEKLFF
DNA: TGTGCCAGCATCAGAAACCAAGGGGGGAAGTTTGGTAATGAAAAACTGTTTTTT

D: TRBD2
size: many
V: TRBV9
J: TRBJ2-1
CDR3: CASSGGTRRIEQFF
DNA: TGTGCCAGCAGCGGTGGGACTAGACGCATTGAGCAGTTCTTC

D: TRBD1
size: medium-sized
V: TRBV9
J: TRBJ2-3
CDR3: CASSVDTGASTDTQYF
DNA: TGTGCCAGCAGCGTAGATACAGGGGCTAGCACAGATACGCAGTATTTT

D: TRBD2
size: .
V: TRBV20-1
J: TRBJ2-1
CDR3: CSAAGTSGSNEQFF
DNA: TGCAGTGCTGCCGGGACTAGCGGGAGCAATGAGCAGTTCTTC

D: .
size: many
V: TRBV9
J: TRBJ2-7
CDR3: CASSVVQGGHEQYF
DNA: TGTGCCAGCAGCGTAGTACAGGGAGGCCACGAGCAGTACTTC

D: .
size: many
V: TRBV9
J: TRBJ2-1
CDR3: CASSVDHRGNEQFF
DNA: TGTGCCAGCAGCGTAGACCACCGCGGTAATGAGCAGTTCTTC

D: .
size: many
V: TRBV9
J: TRBJ2-7
CDR3: CASSVEGSGYTQQYF
DNA: TGTGCCAGCAGCGTAGAGGGGTCAGGGTATACGCAGCAGTACTTC

D: .
size: many
V: TRBV9
J: TRBJ2-1
CDR3: CASSFSGGLYNEQFF
DNA: TGTGCCAGCAGCTTCTCGGGGGGCCTCTACAATGAGCAGTTCTTC

D: .
size: many
V: TRBV9
J: TRBJ2-3
CDR3: CASSPGVNTDTQYF
DNA: TGTGCCAGCAGCCCAGGGGTAAACACAGATACGCAGTATTTT

D: TRBD1
size: .
V: TRBV9
J: TRBJ2-5
CDR3: CASSLQQGLADTQSF
DNA: TGTGCCAGCAGCTTGCAACAGGGGTTAGCAGACACCCAGTCCTTC

D: .
size: many
V: TRBV9
J: TRBJ1-6
CDR3: CASSPRTADYSPLHF
DNA: TGTGCCAGCAGCCCCCGAACAGCAGACTATTCACCCCTCCACTTT

D: .
size: many
V: TRBV9
J: TRBJ2-5
CDR3: CASSVGAVETQYF
DNA: TGTGCCAGCAGCGTAGGAGCCGTGGAGACCCAGTACTTC

D: .
size: many
V: TRBV9
J: TRBJ2-2
CDR3: CASSVGSQRGTGELFF
DNA: TGTGCCAGCAGCGTAGGGAGCCAGAGGGGGACCGGGGAGCTGTTTTTT

D: .
size: many
V: TRBV9
J: TRBJ2-5
CDR3: CASSPRPRGVGETQYF
DNA: TGTGCCAGCAGCCCAAGACCCCGCGGGGTAGGGGAGACCCAGTACTTC

D: .
size: many
V: TRBV9
J: TRBJ2-1
CDR3: CASSLTPGNEQFF
DNA: TGTGCCAGCAGCCTCACCCCAGGCAATGAGCAGTTCTTC

D: TRBD1
size: many
V: TRBV9
J: TRBJ2-5
CDR3: CASSARDRGFQETQYF
DNA: TGTGCCAGCAGCGCTAGGGACAGAGGTTTCCAAGAGACCCAGTACTTC

D: .
size: many
V: TRBV9
J: TRBJ2-1
CDR3: CASSTGGPSYNEQFF
DNA: TGTGCCAGCAGCACCGGGGGCCCTTCCTACAATGAGCAGTTCTTC

D: TRBD2
size: medium-sized
V: TRBV9
J: TRBJ2-3
CDR3: CASSPQGGLAGATQYF
DNA: TGTGCCAGCAGCCCCCAAGGTGGACTAGCGGGGGCTACGCAGTATTTT

D: .
size: many
V: TRBV9
J: TRBJ1-6
CDR3: CASSVGSGLLSALHF
DNA: TGTGCCAGCAGCGTAGGTTCAGGGCTTTTATCAGCCCTCCACTTT

D: .
size: many
V: TRBV9
J: TRBJ1-2
CDR3: CASSDIGWPANYGYTF
DNA: TGTGCCAGCAGTGATATAGGGTGGCCAGCTAACTATGGCTACACCTTC

D: .
size: many
V: TRBV9
J: TRBJ2-1
CDR3: CASSVEWPSYNEQFF
DNA: TGTGCCAGCAGCGTAGAATGGCCTTCCTACAATGAGCAGTTCTTC

D: .
size: many
V: TRBV9
J: TRBJ2-7
CDR3: CASSVGNTGIDEQYF
DNA: TGTGCCAGCAGCGTGGGTAATACAGGGATAGACGAGCAGTACTTC

D: .
size: many
V: TRBV9
J: TRBJ2-1
CDR3: CASRRTDLMNEQFF
DNA: TGTGCCAGCCGCAGGACAGACTTGATGAATGAGCAGTTCTTC

D: .
size: many
V: TRBV9
J: TRBJ1-4
CDR3: CASSVEPTNEKLFF
DNA: TGTGCCAGCAGCGTAGAACCAACTAATGAAAAACTGTTTTTT

D: .
size: .
V: TRBV9
J: TRBJ2-5
CDR3: CATSFQDSCETQNF
DNA: TGTGCCACCAGCTTTCAGGACAGTTGTGAGACCCAGAACTTC

D: .
size: many
V: TRBV9
J: TRBJ1-1
CDR3: CASSRTAMNTEAFF
DNA: TGTGCCAGCAGCAGGACAGCTATGAACACTGAAGCTTTCTTT

D: .
size: many
V: TRBV9
J: TRBJ2-7
CDR3: CASSVDGVNNEQYF
DNA: TGTGCCAGCAGCGTAGACGGGGTTAACAACGAGCAGTACTTC

D: .
size: many
V: TRBV9
J: TRBJ1-2
CDR3: CASSLALGGGVYGYTF
DNA: TGTGCCAGCAGCTTAGCCCTCGGGGGGGGCGTCTATGGCTACACCTTC

D: .
size: many
V: TRBV9
J: TRBJ2-2
CDR3: CASSGRTVNTGELFF
DNA: TGTGCCAGCAGCGGTCGGACAGTAAACACCGGGGAGCTGTTTTTT

D: .
size: many
V: TRBV9
J: TRBJ2-5
CDR3: CASSVGASGLQETQYF
DNA: TGTGCCAGCAGCGTAGGGGCGAGCGGGTTGCAAGAGACCCAGTACTTC

D: TRBD2
size: many
V: TRBV9
J: TRBJ2-3
CDR3: CASSPAPSGRADTQYF
DNA: TGTGCCAGCAGCCCAGCCCCGAGCGGGAGGGCGGATACGCAGTATTTT

D: .
size: many
V: TRBV9
J: TRBJ1-2
CDR3: CASRWEGSYGYTF
DNA: TGTGCCAGCAGGTGGGAGGGGAGCTATGGCTACACCTTC

D: TRBD2
size: many
V: TRBV9
J: TRBJ2-1
CDR3: CASSVDAGGSYNEQFF
DNA: TGTGCCAGCAGCGTAGATGCGGGGGGGTCTTACAATGAGCAGTTCTTC

D: TRBD1
size: many
V: TRBV9
J: TRBJ1-1
CDR3: CASSSTTGGTEAFF
DNA: TGTGCCAGCAGTTCTACAACAGGGGGCACTGAAGCTTTCTTT

D: TRBD2
size: many
V: TRBV9
J: TRBJ2-1
CDR3: CASSVGGGLLSEQFF
DNA: TGTGCCAGCAGCGTAGGGGGGGGACTTTTATCGGAGCAGTTCTTC

D: TRBD2
size: many
V: TRBV9
J: TRBJ2-3
CDR3: CASSVGASGTFDTQYF
DNA: TGTGCCAGCAGCGTAGGGGCTAGCGGGACATTCGATACGCAGTATTTT

D: .
size: .
V: TRBV9
J: TRBJ1-2
CDR3: CASVEGLYGYTF
DNA: TGTGCCAGCGTAGAGGGTCTCTATGGCTACACCTTC

D: TRBD2
size: many
V: TRBV9
J: TRBJ2-3
CDR3: CASSVGGGGAVHTQYF
DNA: TGTGCCAGCAGCGTAGGTGGCGGGGGGGCTGTCCATACGCAGTATTTT

D: .
size: many
V: TRBV9
J: TRBJ2-1
CDR3: CASSRPGRLSDEQFF
DNA: TGTGCCAGCAGCCGTCCGGGACGCCTCTCGGATGAGCAGTTCTTC

D: TRBD1
size: many
V: TRBV9
J: TRBJ1-2
CDR3: CASSPRDRGSSGYTF
DNA: TGTGCCAGCAGCCCCCGGGACAGGGGATCGTCAGGCTACACCTTC

D: TRBD1
size: .
V: TRBV9
J: TRBJ1-6
CDR3: CASSEGADSPLHF
DNA: TGTGCCAGCAGCGAGGGGGCGGATTCACCCCTCCACTTT

D: .
size: many
V: TRBV9
J: TRBJ2-3
CDR3: CASSVAPLGAGTDTQYF
DNA: TGTGCCAGCAGCGTAGCCCCCCTGGGGGCGGGCACAGATACGCAGTATTTT

D: TRBD1
size: many
V: TRBV9
J: TRBJ2-1
CDR3: CASSVGDRGMNEQFF
DNA: TGTGCCAGCAGCGTAGGCGACAGGGGTATGAATGAGCAGTTCTTC